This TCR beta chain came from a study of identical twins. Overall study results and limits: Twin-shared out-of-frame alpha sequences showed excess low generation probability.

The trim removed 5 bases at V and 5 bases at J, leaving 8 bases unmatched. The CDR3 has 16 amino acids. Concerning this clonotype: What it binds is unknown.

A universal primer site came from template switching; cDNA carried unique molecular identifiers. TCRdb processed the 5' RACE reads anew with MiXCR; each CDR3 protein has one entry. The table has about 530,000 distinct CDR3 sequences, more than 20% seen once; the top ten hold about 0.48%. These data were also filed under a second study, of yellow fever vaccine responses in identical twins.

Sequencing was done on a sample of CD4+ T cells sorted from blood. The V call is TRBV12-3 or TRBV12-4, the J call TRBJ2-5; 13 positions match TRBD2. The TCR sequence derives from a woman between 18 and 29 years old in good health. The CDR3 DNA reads TGTGCCAGCAGTCCAGGACTAGCGGGGGTGGGGGAGACCCAGTACTTC. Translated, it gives CASSPGLAGVGETQYF.